A selection of T cell receptor beta chains follows, all from one sample in a study of metastatic and nonmetastatic thyroid tumors. TCRdb re-clonotyped the PCR reads through MiXCR. The sample shows roughly 50,000 clones, roughly 23% of them seen only once. The specimen was blood. The receptors were gathered from a male donor with papillary thyroid cancer or a benign thyroid nodule (not recorded which). Some clones in this sample may be carry-over from other donors' samples. Both conserved end residues are part of each CDR3. Fields, in order: V gene, clone size, J gene, D gene, CDR3 protein, CDR3 DNA. The D gene is left open where the match is weak. The size entry is marked missing in some rows and otherwise reads once, few, many or a size class.

v_call: TRBV20-1; clone_size: many; j_call: TRBJ2-4; d_call: TRBD2; cdr3_aa: CSARSLAGGAGLLAKNIQYF; cdr3_nt: TGCAGTGCCAGGTCACTAGCGGGGGGGGCTGGGTTATTAGCCAAAAACATTCAGTACTTC
v_call: TRBV5-1; clone_size: NA; j_call: TRBJ1-2; d_call: NA; cdr3_aa: CASSQGWGSGYTF; cdr3_nt: TGCGCCAGCAGCCAGGGGTGGGGTTCCGGCTACACCTTC
v_call: TRBV6-2/TRBV6-3; clone_size: NA; j_call: TRBJ2-7; d_call: TRBD1; cdr3_aa: CASRPGQGAYEQYF; cdr3_nt: TGTGCCAGCAGACCGGGACAGGGAGCCTACGAGCAGTACTTC
v_call: TRBV20-1; clone_size: NA; j_call: TRBJ2-7; d_call: NA; cdr3_aa: CSAGSREQYF; cdr3_nt: TGCAGTGCAGGATCCCGCGAGCAGTACTTC
v_call: TRBV6-1; clone_size: NA; j_call: TRBJ2-7; d_call: NA; cdr3_aa: CASSVMARENYEQYF; cdr3_nt: TGTGCCAGCAGTGTGATGGCTAGAGAGAACTACGAGCAGTACTTC
v_call: TRBV7-6; clone_size: many; j_call: TRBJ2-5; d_call: TRBD2; cdr3_aa: CASSLGIWTSQETQYF; cdr3_nt: TGTGCCAGCAGCTTAGGTATTTGGACTAGCCAAGAGACCCAGTACTTC
v_call: TRBV2; clone_size: many; j_call: TRBJ1-5; d_call: NA; cdr3_aa: CASSSQGYNQPQHF; cdr3_nt: TGTGCCAGCAGTTCCCAGGGGTACAATCAGCCCCAGCATTTT
v_call: TRBV11-1; clone_size: many; j_call: TRBJ2-7; d_call: NA; cdr3_aa: CASSRDRTTSVTYEQYF; cdr3_nt: TGTGCCAGCAGCCGGGACAGGACGACTAGCGTAACCTACGAGCAGTACTTC
v_call: TRBV7-6; clone_size: many; j_call: TRBJ2-3; d_call: NA; cdr3_aa: CASSAGTSTDTQYF; cdr3_nt: TGTGCCAGCAGCGCCGGGACTAGCACAGATACGCAGTATTTT
v_call: TRBV28; clone_size: many; j_call: TRBJ2-7; d_call: NA; cdr3_aa: CASSPGAGKSYEQYF; cdr3_nt: TGTGCCAGCAGCCCTGGGGCGGGAAAATCCTACGAGCAGTACTTC
v_call: TRBV5-1; clone_size: many; j_call: TRBJ2-5; d_call: TRBD2; cdr3_aa: CASSFGAGGQETQYF; cdr3_nt: TGCGCCAGCAGCTTTGGGGCGGGGGGCCAAGAGACCCAGTACTTC
v_call: TRBV12-3/TRBV12-4; clone_size: many; j_call: TRBJ2-1; d_call: NA; cdr3_aa: CASRSGATNNEQFF; cdr3_nt: TGTGCCAGCAGAAGTGGGGCAACCAACAATGAGCAGTTCTTC
v_call: TRBV7-9; clone_size: many; j_call: TRBJ1-1; d_call: NA; cdr3_aa: CASSLSAELFAEAFF; cdr3_nt: TGTGCCAGCAGCTTATCGGCAGAACTTTTCGCTGAAGCTTTCTTT
v_call: TRBV4-1; clone_size: many; j_call: TRBJ1-2; d_call: NA; cdr3_aa: CASSQDALNYGYTF; cdr3_nt: TGCGCCAGCAGCCAAGATGCCCTTAACTATGGCTACACCTTC